This entry lists 14 T cell receptor beta chains sequenced from one sample in a study of CD8 T cells in ankylosing spondylitis. TCRdb called the 5' RACE reads again in MiXCR, with one record for every CDR3 protein. Of 200,000 to 300,000 distinct CDR3 sequences in the sample, roughly a tenth were seen once. Sequenced input: blood, either unsorted or a sorted T cell fraction (not recorded which). Source of these receptors: a male donor with ankylosing spondylitis or in good health (not recorded which).

The rearrangement links TRBV6-6 to TRBJ2-3; no definite D call. Trimming shortened V by 3 bases and J by 4 bases, and 5 bases separated the two germline ends. Germline values: CDR1 MNHNY, CDR2 SVGAGI (reference sequence). The CDR3 loop spans 12 amino acids. CDR3 residues: CASSYGPDTQYF. As DNA, the CDR3 is TGTGCCAGCAGTTATGGACCAGATACGCAGTATTTT.

This clonotype was observed many times. CDR3 in amino acids: CASREDRGADLPLHF. Here the CDR3 DNA reads TGTGCCAGCAGGGAGGACAGGGGAGCGGATTTACCCCTCCACTTT. The rearrangement uses TRBV7-2 and TRBJ1-6; 9 bases agree with TRBD1. CDR3 length: 15 amino acids. The V and J ends lost 6 bases and 12 bases, in that order; junction bases with no gene match: 12. Per germline, CDR1 SGHTA and CDR2 FQGNSA.

This chain connects TRBV29-1 to TRBJ2-7, with D hard to call. Germline CDR1 and CDR2: SQVTM and ANQGSEA. CDR3 length: 10 residues. DNA of the CDR3: TGCAGAGCCTTGCGAGGCGAGCAGTACTTC. It translates to CRALRGEQYF.

This clonotype was recorded many times. This sequence joins TRBV14 and TRBJ2-3; D might be TRBD1 (5 bases). The CDR3 is 17 residues long. Trimming stripped 4 bases from V and 2 bases from J, with 19 bases between. Germline-derived CDR1 and CDR2 are SGHDN and FVKESK. In DNA, the CDR3 is TGTGCCAGCAGCCCCAGGACACAAGCTATTATCACAGATACGCAGTATTTT. Its translation: CASSPRTQAIITDTQYF.

Ten or more counts support this clonotype. The chain is built from TRBV12-3 or TRBV12-4 and TRBJ1-1, with D uncertain. This CDR3 region has 15 residues. The V end was cut by 5 bases, the J end by 1 base, with 14 bases between. CDR3 sequence (DNA): TGTGCCAGCAGTCCCCGTTTGGGTCCGAACACTGAAGCTTTCTTT. Protein sequence: CASSPRLGPNTEAFF.

This clonotype was counted many times. The genes are TRBV27 and TRBJ1-2; D is possibly TRBD1 (6 bases). The CDR3 extends over 14 amino acids. Germline V gives CDR1 MNHEY, CDR2 SMNVEV (reference sequence). The ends were cut back, 5 bases at V and 8 bases at J, with 18 bases in the middle. CDR3 protein: CASSAPGGAGGYTF. DNA of the CDR3: TGTGCCAGCAGTGCCCCGGGGGGGGCAGGAGGCTACACCTTC.

This clonotype came up many times. This rearrangement joins TRBV20-1 to TRBJ1-6; D might be TRBD1 (6 bases). The V gene lost 3 bases and the J gene lost 0 bases, with 12 bases spanning the gap. This CDR3 comprises 16 residues. CDR1 and CDR2 from the germline V gene are DFQATT and SNEGSKA (reference sequence). The CDR3 nucleotides are TGCAGTGCTAGCCCCCTAGGGGGCTCCTATAATTCACCCCTCCACTTT. Translation gives CSASPLGGSYNSPLHF.

This clonotype appeared many times. The chain uses TRBV20-1 and TRBJ2-1; 10 nucleotides agree with TRBD2. The CDR3 sequence is 14 residues long. CDR1 DFQATT and CDR2 SNEGSKA come from the germline V gene (reference sequence). With 3 bases clipped from V and 6 bases from J, the junction kept 5 bases outside the gene matches. CDR3 coding DNA: TGCAGTGCTAGTAGAAGCGGGAGGGCCAATGAGCAGTTCTTC. It encodes CSASRSGRANEQFF.

Worth noting for this clonotype: One base away lies a much larger clone, so this may be a sequencing read error. The rearrangement links TRBV20-1 to TRBJ1-1, with D perhaps matching TRBD1 (6 bases). V lost 6 bases and J 8 bases, leaving 13 bases between the germline ends. The CDR3 runs to 11 residues. CDR1 and CDR2 from the germline V gene are DFQATT and SNEGSKA (reference sequence). The DNA of the CDR3 is TGCAGTGCGCGTCGGGACAAAGAAGCTTTCTTT. This codes for CSARRDKEAFF.

V and J are TRBV4-2 and TRBJ2-7; 8 nucleotides align to TRBD2. J lost 4 bases, V lost 4 bases, and 15 bases had no gene match. Germline CDR1 reads LGHNA; CDR2 reads YNFKEQ. This CDR3 is 17 amino acids long. CDR3 residues: CASSRQTPTSGAYEQYF. The CDR3 nucleotides are TGTGCCAGCAGCCGGCAAACCCCTACTAGCGGTGCATACGAGCAGTACTTC.

This clonotype was counted many times. The rearrangement joins TRBV5-1 to TRBJ1-1; no clear D gene. The CDR3 is 15 residues long. The V end was cut by 2 bases, the J end by 1 base, with 12 bases between. Germline-derived CDR1 and CDR2 are SGHRS and YFSETQ. The DNA for the CDR3 is TGCGCCAGCAGCTTTTCTGGACTGGCGAACACTGAAGCTTTCTTT. This encodes CASSFSGLANTEAFF.

This clonotype was picked up many times. The chain links TRBV7-2 to TRBJ2-1, with D possibly TRBD2 on 6 matching bases. The V gene lost 6 bases and the J gene lost 9 bases, with 15 bases spanning the gap. Germline assignment: CDR1 SGHTA and CDR2 FQGNSA. The CDR3 length is 13 residues. CDR3 amino acids: CASSAGYTGEQFF. In DNA form, the CDR3 reads TGTGCCAGCAGTGCGGGATACACCGGTGAGCAGTTCTTC.

V is TRBV6-2 or TRBV6-3 and J is TRBJ1-5, with no clear D. The CDR3 runs 13 residues. The V end lost 2 bases, the J end lost 6 bases, and 8 bases lay between the germline ends. Germline V gene data show CDR1 as MNHEY and CDR2 as SVGEGT. CDR3 amino acids: CASSYGGGQPQHF. CDR3 nucleotide sequence: TGTGCCAGCAGTTACGGCGGTGGTCAGCCCCAGCATTTT.

There are many counts of this clonotype. This rearrangement joins TRBV4-2 to TRBJ2-7, with 8 bases fitting TRBD2. CDR1 is LGHNA, CDR2 YNFKEQ, per germline. V lost 8 bases to trimming and J lost 3 bases; unmatched junction nucleotides: 9. This CDR3 spans 14 amino acids. In nucleotides, the CDR3 is TGTGCCAGCTCCCCGGGGAGCGGGGGCTACGAGCAGTACTTC. Protein sequence: CASSPGSGGYEQYF.